This T cell receptor (beta chain) was recovered during a study of cytomegalovirus exposure and HLA in healthy donors. CDR1 is MNHNY, CDR2 SVGAGI, per germline (reference sequence). The CDR3 spans 13 residues. Trimming took 5 bases from V and 3 from J; bases not matched to a gene: 4. Overall study results and limits: CMV serostatus was the only recorded immune exposure for donors.

With 60 Vbeta and 13 Jbeta primers, the PCR was carried out. Profiling relied on immunoSEQ multiplex PCR, and the TCRdb table lists in-frame clones only, not all of them. The sample includes 200,000 to 250,000 clones, more than 65% of them seen just once. When sampled, the donors appeared nominally healthy, though they likely had unrecorded immune exposures. Only a few counts were recorded for this clone. The antigen is unknown. The chain employs TRBV6-6 and TRBJ2-7, with 7 bases aligning to TRBD1. The clonotype originates from a man between 18 and 35 years old in good health and CMV-seronegative. The sequencing sample was made of PBMCs. The DNA of the CDR3 is TGTGCCAGCAGTCACCGGGACAGCTACGAGCAGTACTTC. Amino acid sequence: CASSHRDSYEQYF.